The following is a TCR beta chain sequence with its context. CDR3 length: 14 amino acids. Trimming stripped 7 bases from V and 2 bases from J, with 12 bases between. Germline assignment: CDR1 MNHEY and CDR2 SMNVEV (reference sequence). This specimen belongs to a study of blood T cell repertoires in COVID-19. The overall study: There were acute and convalescent COVID-19 samples, and they came from the United States, Italy and Spain.

As processed by the authors: Reference gene primers were amplified, and this amplification served to estimate nucleated cell counts. Method: immunoSEQ multiplex PCR; TCRdb's copy keeps in-frame clones and lacks some. The DNA gave D and trimming, while V, J and clone size come from that table. The data contain 310,000 or so clones, approximately 85% of them singletons. The chain links TRBV27 to TRBJ1-3; the D gene is possibly TRBD1 (5 bases). This TCR was sampled from a woman in her fifties or sixties with acute or convalescent COVID-19. Sequencing input: peripheral blood. CDR3 residues: CASKGRGAGNTIYF. DNA of the CDR3: TGTGCCAGCAAGGGGAGGGGAGCTGGAAACACCATATATTTT.